These T cell receptor beta chains were read from a single sample in a study of T cell changes during pregnancy in multiple sclerosis. Here immunoSEQ multiplex PCR was the method, and the copy in TCRdb shows in-frame clones only, minus some. The sample lists about 59,000 clones; about 95% were seen once. The sequenced sample was CD8+ T cells from peripheral blood mononuclear cells, obtained after pregnancy. All receptors come from a female donor with multiple sclerosis, enrolled in a pregnancy study. CDR3s include the opening cysteine and the closing phenylalanine or tryptophan. The D gene is left open where the match is weak.

j_call	d_call	v_call	cdr3_aa
TRBJ2-1	NA	TRBV6-6	CASSTGTDNEQFF
TRBJ2-6	TRBD2	TRBV15	CATSRVIAGFSGANVLTF
TRBJ2-1	TRBD2	TRBV10-1	CASSPAGSYNEQFF
TRBJ2-1	TRBD2	TRBV27	CASSLSALWGLAGVDEQFF
TRBJ2-7	TRBD2	TRBV11-2	CASSSTAGVSYEQYF
TRBJ2-7	TRBD2	TRBV27	CASSYSSGRPSYEQYF
TRBJ2-7	TRBD1	TRBV6-5	CASSYGPGQGYYEQYF
TRBJ2-6	NA	TRBV27	CASSLSGHISGANVLTF
TRBJ2-7	TRBD1	TRBV13	CASSLRQGYEQYF
TRBJ1-2	TRBD1	TRBV10-2	CASTPQGQRANYGYTF
TRBJ2-3	TRBD2	TRBV30	CAWSGVAGGPTFSTDTQYF
TRBJ1-2	NA	TRBV9	CASSVGVWTDGYTF
TRBJ1-2	NA	TRBV2	CAERATDLNYGYTF
TRBJ2-2	TRBD2	TRBV19	CASSIGLAGDTGELFF
TRBJ2-7	NA	TRBV19	CASSSGSYEQYF
TRBJ2-3	TRBD2	TRBV7-7	CASSLGTSATSTDTQYF
TRBJ2-1	TRBD1	TRBV27	CASSPTTGSSYNEQFF
TRBJ2-7	TRBD2	TRBV19	CASSTSGGASYEQYF
TRBJ1-2	NA	TRBV27	CASSLSSGYGYTF
TRBJ2-1	NA	TRBV5-1	CASSGGIQSSYNEQFF
TRBJ1-2	NA	TRBV27	CASSSGYGYTF
TRBJ2-1	TRBD2	TRBV6-1	CASRPRAGEYNEQFF
TRBJ1-1	NA	TRBV2	CASIRSGVLNTEAFF
TRBJ2-1	NA	TRBV4-3	CASSQDILEGPYNEQFF
TRBJ2-7	NA	TRBV29-1	CSVEPTGRNYEQYF
TRBJ2-7	NA	TRBV4-1	CASSLSGAYEQYF
TRBJ2-7	NA	TRBV6-1	CASTHYEQYF
TRBJ1-3	NA	TRBV9	CASHSGNTIYF
TRBJ1-1	NA	TRBV5-1	CASSYLGGNTEAFF
TRBJ2-1	TRBD1	TRBV6-5	CASSLQGRNEQFF
TRBJ2-1	NA	TRBV5-1	CASSLGQAGEQFF
TRBJ2-7	TRBD1	TRBV12-5	CASGQGAGEQYF
TRBJ2-7	NA	TRBV7-2	CASSFLRFYEQYF
TRBJ1-2	NA	TRBV21-1	CASKMSCRYGYTF
TRBJ2-7	NA	TRBV7-8	CASSLVRPGPSSYEQYF
TRBJ1-1	NA	TRBV27	CASSLRGTGNTEAFF
TRBJ2-7	TRBD2	TRBV5-6	CASRPSGRFHEQYF
TRBJ2-6	NA	TRBV15	CATSRDGEGSSGANVLTF
TRBJ1-4	TRBD1	TRBV27	CASKPRDRGLEKLFF
TRBJ2-5	TRBD2	TRBV19	CASSIGASGSQETQYF
TRBJ2-1	TRBD1	TRBV27	CASRPGQVYNEQFF
TRBJ1-5	TRBD1	TRBV27	CASSLNGQALRAEHF
TRBJ2-1	TRBD2	TRBV28	CASSFSRTSGGYNEQFF
TRBJ2-7	NA	TRBV28	CASRPPTQGYEQYF
TRBJ2-1	NA	TRBV27	CASSSINGQEQFF
TRBJ2-7	NA	TRBV2	CASSETGEQYF
TRBJ2-7	TRBD1	TRBV28	CASSLLGDGTGNEQYF
TRBJ2-7	TRBD1	TRBV27	CASARTGGEQYF
TRBJ2-1	NA	TRBV4-1	CASSQVEGQVNEQFF
TRBJ1-1	NA	TRBV4-1	CASSQGPGGVNTEAFF
TRBJ2-7	NA	TRBV6-6	CASSSRFYEQYF
TRBJ2-5	NA	TRBV7-9	CASSDTQETQYF
TRBJ2-1	TRBD2	TRBV5-1	CASSLGAGGVNEQFF
TRBJ2-7	NA	TRBV19	CASSMQGRLSYEQYF
TRBJ1-6	TRBD1	TRBV4-2	CASSDTGTDYNSPLHF